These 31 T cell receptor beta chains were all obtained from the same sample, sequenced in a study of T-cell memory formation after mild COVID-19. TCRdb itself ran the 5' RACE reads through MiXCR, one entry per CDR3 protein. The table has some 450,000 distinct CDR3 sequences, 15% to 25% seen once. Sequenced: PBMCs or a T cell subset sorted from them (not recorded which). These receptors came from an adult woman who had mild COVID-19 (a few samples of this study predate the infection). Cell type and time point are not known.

The CDR3 here is CSARDQATNEKLFF. The DNA for the CDR3 is TGCAGCGCCAGGGACCAGGCAACTAATGAAAAACTGTTTTTT. The chain joins TRBV29-1 to TRBJ1-4; a possible D gene is TRBD1 (5 bases). V was trimmed by 7 bases and J by 0 bases, leaving 12 bases between them. The CDR3 sequence is 14 residues long. CDR1 is SQVTM, CDR2 ANQGSEA, per germline.

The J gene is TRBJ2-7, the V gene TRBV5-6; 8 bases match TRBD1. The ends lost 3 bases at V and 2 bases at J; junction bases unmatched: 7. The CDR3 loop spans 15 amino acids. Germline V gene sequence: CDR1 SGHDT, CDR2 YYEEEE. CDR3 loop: CASSSPSDRAYEQYF. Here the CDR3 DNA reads TGTGCCAGCAGCTCCCCATCGGACAGGGCCTACGAGCAGTACTTC. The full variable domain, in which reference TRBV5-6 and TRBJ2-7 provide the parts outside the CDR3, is DAGVTQSPTHLIKTRGQQVTLRCSPKSGHDTVSWYQQALGQGPQFIFQYYEEEERQRGNFPDRFSGHQFPNYSSELNVNALLLGDSALYLCASSSPSDRAYEQYFGPGTRLTVT.

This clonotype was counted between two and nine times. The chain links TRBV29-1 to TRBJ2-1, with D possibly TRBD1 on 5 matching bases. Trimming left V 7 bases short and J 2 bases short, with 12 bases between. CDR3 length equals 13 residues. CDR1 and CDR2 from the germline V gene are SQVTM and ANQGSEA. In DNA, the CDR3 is TGCAGCGCCGAGCAGGACACCTACAATGAGCAGTTCTTC. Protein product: CSAEQDTYNEQFF.

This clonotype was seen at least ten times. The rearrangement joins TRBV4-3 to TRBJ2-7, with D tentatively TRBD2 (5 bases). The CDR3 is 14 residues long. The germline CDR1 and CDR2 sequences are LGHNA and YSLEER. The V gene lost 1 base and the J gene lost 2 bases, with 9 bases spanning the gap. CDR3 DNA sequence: TGCGCCAGCAGCCAAGCCCCCGGGGCCTACGAGCAGTACTTC. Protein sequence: CASSQAPGAYEQYF.

The chain's CDR3 is CASSYTRTSGASLQTQYF. DNA for the CDR3: TGTGCCAGCAGTTACACCCGGACTAGCGGAGCTAGTTTACAGACCCAGTACTTC. The chain links TRBV6-2 or TRBV6-3 to TRBJ2-5, with TRBD2 matching 10 bases. The CDR3 length is 18 residues. The V gene end was trimmed by 2 bases and the J gene end by 6 bases; junction bases not matched to a gene: 15. Per germline, CDR1 MNHEY and CDR2 SVGEGT.

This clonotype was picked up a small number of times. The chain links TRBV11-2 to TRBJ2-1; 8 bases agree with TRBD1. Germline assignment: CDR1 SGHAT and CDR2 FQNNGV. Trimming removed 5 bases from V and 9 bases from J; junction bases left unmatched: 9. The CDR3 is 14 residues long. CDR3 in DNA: TGTGCCAGCAGCATCGGGACAGGCAGGATTGAGCAGTTCTTC. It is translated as CASSIGTGRIEQFF.

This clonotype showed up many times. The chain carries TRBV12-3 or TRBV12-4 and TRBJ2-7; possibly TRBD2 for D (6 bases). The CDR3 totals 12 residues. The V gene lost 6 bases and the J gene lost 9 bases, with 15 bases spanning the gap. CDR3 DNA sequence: TGTGCCAGCAGCACCGGGACTGCATGGCAGTACTTC. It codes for CASSTGTAWQYF.

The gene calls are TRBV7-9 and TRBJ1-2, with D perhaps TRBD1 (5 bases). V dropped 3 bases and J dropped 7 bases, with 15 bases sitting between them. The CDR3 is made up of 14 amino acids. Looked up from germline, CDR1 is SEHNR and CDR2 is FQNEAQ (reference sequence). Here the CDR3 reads CASSFSGEASGYTF. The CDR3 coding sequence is TGTGCCAGCAGCTTTTCGGGGGAGGCTAGTGGCTACACCTTC.

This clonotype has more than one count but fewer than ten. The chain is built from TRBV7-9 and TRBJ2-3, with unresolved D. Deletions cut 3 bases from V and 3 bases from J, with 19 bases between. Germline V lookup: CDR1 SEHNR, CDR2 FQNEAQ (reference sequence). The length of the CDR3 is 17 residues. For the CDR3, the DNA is TGTGCCAGCAGCTTTTATAGCCCAGTCCGGGTTACAGATACGCAGTATTTT. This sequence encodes CASSFYSPVRVTDTQYF.

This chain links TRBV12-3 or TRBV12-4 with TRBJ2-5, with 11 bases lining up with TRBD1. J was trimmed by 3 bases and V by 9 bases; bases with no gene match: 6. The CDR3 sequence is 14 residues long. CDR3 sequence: CASRDRGVKETQYF. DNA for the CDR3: TGTGCCAGTAGGGACAGGGGGGTCAAAGAGACCCAGTACTTC.

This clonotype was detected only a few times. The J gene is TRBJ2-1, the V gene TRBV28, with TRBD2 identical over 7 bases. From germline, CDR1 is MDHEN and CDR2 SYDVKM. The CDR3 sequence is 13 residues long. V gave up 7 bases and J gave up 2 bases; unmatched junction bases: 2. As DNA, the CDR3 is TGTGCCAGCACCGGGACTACCTACAATGAGCAGTTCTTC. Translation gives CASTGTTYNEQFF.

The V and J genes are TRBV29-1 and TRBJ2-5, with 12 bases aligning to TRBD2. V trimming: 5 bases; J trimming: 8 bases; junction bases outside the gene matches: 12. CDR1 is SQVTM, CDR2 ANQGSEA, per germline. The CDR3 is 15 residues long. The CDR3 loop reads CSVRMGLAGTVTQYF. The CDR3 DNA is TGCAGCGTTAGGATGGGACTAGCGGGCACCGTAACCCAGTACTTC.

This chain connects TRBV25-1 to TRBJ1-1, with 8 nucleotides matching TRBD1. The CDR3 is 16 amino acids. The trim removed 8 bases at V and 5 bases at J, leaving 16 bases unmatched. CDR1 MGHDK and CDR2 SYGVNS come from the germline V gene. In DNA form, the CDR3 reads TGTGCCAGCGGGCCCGGGACAGGTATCGGAAGGACTGAAGCTTTCTTT. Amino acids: CASGPGTGIGRTEAFF. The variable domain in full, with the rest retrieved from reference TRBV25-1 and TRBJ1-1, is EADIYQTPRYLVIGTGKKITLECSQTMGHDKMYWYQQDPGMELHLIHYSYGVNSTEKGDLSSESTVSRIRTEHFPLTLESARPSHTSQYLCASGPGTGIGRTEAFFGQGTRLTVV.

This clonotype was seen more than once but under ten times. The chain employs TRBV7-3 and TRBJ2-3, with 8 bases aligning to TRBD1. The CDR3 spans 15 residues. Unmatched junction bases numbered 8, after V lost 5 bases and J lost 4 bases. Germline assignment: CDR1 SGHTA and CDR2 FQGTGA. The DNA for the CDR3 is TGTGCCAGCAGCCGCCGGGCAGGGGGCCCAGATACGCAGTATTTT. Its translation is CASSRRAGGPDTQYF.

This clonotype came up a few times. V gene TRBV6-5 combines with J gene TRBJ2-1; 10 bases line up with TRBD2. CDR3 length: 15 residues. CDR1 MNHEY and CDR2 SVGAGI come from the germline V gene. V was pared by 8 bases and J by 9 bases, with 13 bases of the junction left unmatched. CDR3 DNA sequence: TGTGCCAGCGGCGGGACTAGCGAGAGGTCCGCTGAGCAGTTCTTC. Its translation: CASGGTSERSAEQFF.

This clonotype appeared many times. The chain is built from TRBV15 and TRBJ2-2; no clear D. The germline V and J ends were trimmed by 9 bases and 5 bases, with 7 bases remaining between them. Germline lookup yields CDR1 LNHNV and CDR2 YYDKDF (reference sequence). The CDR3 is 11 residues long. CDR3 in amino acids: CATGGTGELFF. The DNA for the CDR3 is TGTGCCACAGGTGGGACCGGGGAGCTGTTTTTT. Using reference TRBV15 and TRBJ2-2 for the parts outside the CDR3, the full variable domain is DAMVIQNPRYQVTQFGKPVTLSCSQTLNHNVMYWYQQKSSQAPKLLFHYYDKDFNNEADTPDNFQSRRPNTSFCFLDIRSPGLGDTAMYLCATGGTGELFFGEGSRLTVL.

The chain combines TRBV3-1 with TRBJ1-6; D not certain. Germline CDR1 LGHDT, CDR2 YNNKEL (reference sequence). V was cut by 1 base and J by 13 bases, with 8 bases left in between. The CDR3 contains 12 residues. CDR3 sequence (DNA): TGTGCCAGCAGCCAAGGGGAGGCTCCCCTCCACTTT. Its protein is CASSQGEAPLHF.

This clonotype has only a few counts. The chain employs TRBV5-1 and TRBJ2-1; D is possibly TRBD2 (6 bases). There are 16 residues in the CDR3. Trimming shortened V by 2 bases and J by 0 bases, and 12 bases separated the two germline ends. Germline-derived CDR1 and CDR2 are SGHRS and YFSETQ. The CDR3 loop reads CASSFSGLSSYNEQFF. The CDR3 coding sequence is TGCGCCAGCAGCTTTTCGGGACTCAGCTCCTACAATGAGCAGTTCTTC.

This CDR3 is CATSDSYFAEETQYF. The CDR3, as DNA: TGTGCCACCAGTGACTCCTACTTTGCCGAGGAGACCCAGTACTTC. This chain connects TRBV24-1 to TRBJ2-5; D unresolved. V lost 4 bases to trimming and J lost 5 bases, with 16 bases between them. The CDR3 length is 15 residues. Germline V gene data show CDR1 as KGHDR and CDR2 as SFDVKD.

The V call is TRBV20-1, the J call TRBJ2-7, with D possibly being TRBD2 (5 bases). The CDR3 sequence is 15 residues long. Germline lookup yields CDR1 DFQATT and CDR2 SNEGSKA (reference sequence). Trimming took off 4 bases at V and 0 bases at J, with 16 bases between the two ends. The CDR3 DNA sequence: TGCAGTGCTAAATTTGGCGGGCCCAGCTCCTACGAGCAGTACTTC. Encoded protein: CSAKFGGPSSYEQYF.

For the CDR3, the DNA is TGTGCCAGCAGTGACTCGGGCAGAGGGGCAGATACGCAGTATTTT. This translates into CASSDSGRGADTQYF. The rearrangement uses TRBV6-4 and TRBJ2-3; TRBD1 or TRBD2 may be the D gene (5 bases each). V lost 0 bases to trimming and J lost 4 bases, with 11 bases between them. The length of the CDR3 is 15 residues. The germline gives CDR1 MRHNA, CDR2 SNTAGT.

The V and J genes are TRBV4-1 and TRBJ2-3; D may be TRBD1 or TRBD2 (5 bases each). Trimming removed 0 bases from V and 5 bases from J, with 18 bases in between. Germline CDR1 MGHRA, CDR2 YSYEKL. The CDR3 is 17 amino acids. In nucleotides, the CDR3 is TGCGCCAGCAGCCAAGAAAGGTCGGGGCAGGTGAAAGATACGCAGTATTTT. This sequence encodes CASSQERSGQVKDTQYF.

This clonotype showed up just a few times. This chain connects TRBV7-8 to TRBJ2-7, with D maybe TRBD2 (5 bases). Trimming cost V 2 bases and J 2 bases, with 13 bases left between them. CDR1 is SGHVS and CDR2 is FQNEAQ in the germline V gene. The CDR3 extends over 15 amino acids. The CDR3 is CASSLFSRTAYEQYF. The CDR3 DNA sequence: TGTGCCAGCAGCTTATTTTCCAGGACTGCCTACGAGCAGTACTTC. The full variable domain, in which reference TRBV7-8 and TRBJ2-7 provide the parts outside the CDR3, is GAGVSQSPRYKVAKRGQDVALRCDPISGHVSLFWYQQALGQGPEFLTYFQNEAQLDKSGLPSDRFFAERPEGSVSTLKIQRTQQEDSAVYLCASSLFSRTAYEQYFGPGTRLTVT.

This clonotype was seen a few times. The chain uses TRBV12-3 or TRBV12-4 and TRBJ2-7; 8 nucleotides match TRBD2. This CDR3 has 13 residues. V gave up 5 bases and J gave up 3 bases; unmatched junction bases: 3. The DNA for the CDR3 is TGTGCCAGCAGTCGGACTAGCTACTACGAGCAGTACTTC. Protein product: CASSRTSYYEQYF.

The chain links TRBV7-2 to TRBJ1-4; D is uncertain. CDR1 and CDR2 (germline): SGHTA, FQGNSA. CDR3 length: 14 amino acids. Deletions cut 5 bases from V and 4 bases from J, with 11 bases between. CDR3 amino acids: CASSLGRGNEKLFF. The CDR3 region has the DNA TGTGCCAGCAGCCTTGGACGGGGTAATGAAAAACTGTTTTTT. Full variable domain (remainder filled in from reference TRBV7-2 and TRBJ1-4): GAGVSQSPSNKVTEKGKDVELRCDPISGHTALYWYRQSLGQGLEFLIYFQGNSAPDKSGLPSDRFSAERTGGSVSTLTIQRTQQEDSAVYLCASSLGRGNEKLFFGSGTQLSVL.

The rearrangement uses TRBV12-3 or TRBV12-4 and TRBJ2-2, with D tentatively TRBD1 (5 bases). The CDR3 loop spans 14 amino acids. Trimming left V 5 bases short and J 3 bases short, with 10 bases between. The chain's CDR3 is CASSPRQYTGELFF. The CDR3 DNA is TGTGCCAGCAGTCCCCGACAGTACACCGGGGAGCTGTTTTTT.

CDR3 region: CASSPRGQLVNTEAFF. CDR3 nucleotides: TGTGCCAGCAGCCCCCGGGGACAGCTTGTGAACACTGAAGCTTTCTTT. V usage is TRBV7-8 and J usage is TRBJ1-1, with 7 bases lining up with TRBD1. Germline CDR1 SGHVS, CDR2 FQNEAQ. After removal of 5 bases from V and 0 bases from J, the junction contained 9 bases not matched to a gene. The CDR3 length is 16 residues.

CDR3 amino acids: CSVRRPTGYGYTF. CDR3 bases: TGCAGCGTTCGCAGGCCTACCGGCTATGGCTACACCTTC. The J gene is TRBJ1-2, the V gene TRBV29-1; D gene uncertain. Trimming took 5 bases from V and 4 from J, leaving 14 bases between them. This CDR3 region has 13 residues. CDR1 is SQVTM, CDR2 ANQGSEA, per germline.

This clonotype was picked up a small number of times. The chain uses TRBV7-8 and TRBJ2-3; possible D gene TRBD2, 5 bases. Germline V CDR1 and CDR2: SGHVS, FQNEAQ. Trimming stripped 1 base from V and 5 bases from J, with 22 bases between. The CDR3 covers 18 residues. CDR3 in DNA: TGTGCCAGCAGCTTAGGGGGTCTTCCGCGGAGGCTTGGAGATACGCAGTATTTT. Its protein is CASSLGGLPRRLGDTQYF.

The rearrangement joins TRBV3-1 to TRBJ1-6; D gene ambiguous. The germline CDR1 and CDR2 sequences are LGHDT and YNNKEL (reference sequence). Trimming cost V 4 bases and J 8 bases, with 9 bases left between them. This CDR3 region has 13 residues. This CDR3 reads CASSPTGYSPLHF. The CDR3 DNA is TGTGCCAGCAGCCCGACGGGGTATTCACCCCTCCACTTT.

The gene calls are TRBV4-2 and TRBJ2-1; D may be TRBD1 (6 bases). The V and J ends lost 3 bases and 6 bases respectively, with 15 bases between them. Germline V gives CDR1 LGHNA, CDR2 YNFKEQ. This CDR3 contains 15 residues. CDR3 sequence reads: CASSHPQGFGNEQFF. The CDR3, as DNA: TGTGCCAGCAGCCACCCCCAGGGGTTTGGCAATGAGCAGTTCTTC.